Sequencing of this TCR beta chain was carried out in a study of T cells in localized non-small cell lung cancer. The repertoire was sequenced with immunoSEQ multiplex PCR; TCRdb's copy has only in-frame clones and lacks some. The sample lists around 70,000 clones; roughly 90% were seen once. Trimming left V 1 base short and J 4 bases short, with 6 bases between. The CDR3 has 13 residues. CDR1 is MGHRA, CDR2 YSYEKL, per germline. This TCR was recovered from a male donor aged 60 or over with stage III squamous cell lung carcinoma. The rearrangement joins TRBV4-1 to TRBJ2-3; D not resolved. The sequenced sample was peripheral blood, obtained before any cancer treatment. DNA for the CDR3: TGCGCCAGCAGCCAAGCTGAACCAGATACGCAGTATTTT. Translating gives CASSQAEPDTQYF.